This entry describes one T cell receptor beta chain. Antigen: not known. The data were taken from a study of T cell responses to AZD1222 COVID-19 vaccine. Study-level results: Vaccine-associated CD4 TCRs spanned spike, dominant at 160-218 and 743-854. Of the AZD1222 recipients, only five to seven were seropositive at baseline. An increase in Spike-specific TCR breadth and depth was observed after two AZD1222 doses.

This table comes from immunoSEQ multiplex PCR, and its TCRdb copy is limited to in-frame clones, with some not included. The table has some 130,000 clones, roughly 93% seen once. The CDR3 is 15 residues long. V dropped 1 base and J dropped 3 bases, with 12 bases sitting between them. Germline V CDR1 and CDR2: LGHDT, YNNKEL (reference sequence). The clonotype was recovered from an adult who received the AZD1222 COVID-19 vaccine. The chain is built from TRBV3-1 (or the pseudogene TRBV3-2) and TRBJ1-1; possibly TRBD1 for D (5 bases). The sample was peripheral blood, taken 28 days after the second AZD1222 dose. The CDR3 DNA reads TGTGCCAGCAGCCAAGCTTCCGGGGGGTACACTGAAGCTTTCTTT. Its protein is CASSQASGGYTEAFF.